This TCR beta chain was captured in a study of CD8+CD57+ T cells in acquired aplastic anemia. Looking at the study overall: An average of roughly 3.2 ug of DNA was obtained from sorted CD4+ and CD8+ cells.

CD8+CD57+ cell expansion, shown by flow cytometry, had occurred in the patients selected for sequencing. Germline values: CDR1 SGDLS, CDR2 YYNGEE. The length of the CDR3 is 16 residues. The V end lost 3 bases, the J end lost 0 bases, and 12 bases lay between the germline ends. This clonotype was counted at least ten times. Researchers used genomic DNA as the template to profile TCR beta VDJ and CDR3. MiXCR, run by TCRdb on the reads, gives a single entry per CDR3 protein. The table records about 160,000 distinct CDR3 sequences, under 55% of them present only once. Sequences were obtained from sorted CD4+, CD8+, or CD8+CD57+ T cells (not recorded which) from PBMCs. The origin of this receptor is a human donor with aplastic anemia. The chain is built from TRBV9 and TRBJ1-4, with D unclear. The CDR3 reads CASSARGPATNEKLFF. The DNA for the CDR3 is TGTGCCAGCAGCGCCCGGGGTCCTGCAACTAATGAAAAACTGTTTTTT.